Only a few counts were recorded for the clone carrying this T cell receptor beta chain. Likely unrecorded immune exposures existed in these nominally healthy donors. This CDR3 is built from 14 residues. The V and J ends lost 0 bases and 15 bases, in that order; junction bases with no gene match: 11. Per germline, CDR1 MGHRA and CDR2 YSYEKL. This sample is part of a study of cytomegalovirus exposure and HLA in healthy donors. The study ran its PCR with 60 Vbeta and 13 Jbeta primers. Assay used: immunoSEQ multiplex PCR; TCRdb lists only in-frame clones, some missing. Of 130,000 to 150,000 clones detected, 80% appear once; the ten largest clones hold approximately 2.1%.

This receptor was taken from a man between 25 and 39 years old in good health and CMV-seronegative. Sequenced: PBMCs. This rearrangement joins TRBV4-1 to TRBJ2-1, with 7 bases aligning to TRBD2. The CDR3 coding sequence is TGCGCCAGCAGCCAAGATGATTGGGCGGGAGTGTGGTTCTTC. Translating gives CASSQDDWAGVWFF.